The clone carrying this T cell receptor beta chain was recorded only once. Libraries were prepared by immunoSEQ multiplex PCR; TCRdb keeps only in-frame clonotypes and omits some of them. The table shows 2.5 million or so clones, with over 85% occurring only once. The data belong to a study of shared clonotypes between healthy human individuals. Caucasian adults residing in Nashville, Tennessee made up all the donors. V dropped 0 bases and J dropped 4 bases, with 8 bases sitting between them. Germline-derived CDR1 and CDR2 are SGHKS and YYEKEE (reference sequence). The length of the CDR3 is 14 residues.

The chain recombines TRBV5-5 with TRBJ2-1; D is uncertain. The origin of this receptor is a man younger than 30 in good health. Sequencing was performed on naive CD4+ T cells sorted from blood. As for subset: CD45RA+ positively selected. The chain's CDR3 is CASSLEDHYNEQFF. CDR3 bases: TGTGCCAGCAGCTTGGAGGACCATTACAATGAGCAGTTCTTC.